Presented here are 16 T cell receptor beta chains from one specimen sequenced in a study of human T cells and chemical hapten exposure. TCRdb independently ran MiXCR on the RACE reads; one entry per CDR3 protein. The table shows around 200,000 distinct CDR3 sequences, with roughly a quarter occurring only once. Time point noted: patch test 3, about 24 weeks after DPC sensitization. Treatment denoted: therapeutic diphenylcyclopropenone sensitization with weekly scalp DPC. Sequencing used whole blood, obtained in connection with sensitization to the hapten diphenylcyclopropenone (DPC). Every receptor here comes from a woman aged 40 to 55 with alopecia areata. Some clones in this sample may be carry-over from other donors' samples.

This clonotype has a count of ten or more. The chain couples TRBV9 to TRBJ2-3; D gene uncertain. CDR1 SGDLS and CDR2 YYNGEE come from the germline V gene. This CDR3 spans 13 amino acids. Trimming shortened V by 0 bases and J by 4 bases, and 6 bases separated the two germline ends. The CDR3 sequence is CASSVASPDTQYF. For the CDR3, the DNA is TGTGCCAGCAGCGTAGCAAGTCCAGATACGCAGTATTTT.

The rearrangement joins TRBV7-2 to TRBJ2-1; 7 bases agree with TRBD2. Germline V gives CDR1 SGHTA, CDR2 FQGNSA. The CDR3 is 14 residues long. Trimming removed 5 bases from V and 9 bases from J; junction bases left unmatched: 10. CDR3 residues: CASSHLRREREQFF. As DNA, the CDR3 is TGTGCCAGCAGCCACCTAAGGCGGGAGCGTGAGCAGTTCTTC. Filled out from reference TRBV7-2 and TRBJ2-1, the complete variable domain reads GAGVSQSPSNKVTEKGKDVELRCDPISGHTALYWYRQSLGQGLEFLIYFQGNSAPDKSGLPSDRFSAERTGGSVSTLTIQRTQQEDSAVYLCASSHLRREREQFFGPGTRLTVL.

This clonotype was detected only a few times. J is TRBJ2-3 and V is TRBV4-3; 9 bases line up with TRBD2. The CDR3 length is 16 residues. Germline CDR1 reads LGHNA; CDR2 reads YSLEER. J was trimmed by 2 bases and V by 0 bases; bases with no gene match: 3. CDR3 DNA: TGCGCCAGCAGCCAAGATCTAGCGGGATCCACAGATACGCAGTATTTT. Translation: CASSQDLAGSTDTQYF.

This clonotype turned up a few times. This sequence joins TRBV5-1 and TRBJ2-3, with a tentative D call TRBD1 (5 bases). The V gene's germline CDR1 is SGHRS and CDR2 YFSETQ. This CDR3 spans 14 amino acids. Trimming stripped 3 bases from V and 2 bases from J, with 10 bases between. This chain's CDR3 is CASSYDRTTDTQYF. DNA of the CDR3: TGCGCCAGCAGCTACGACAGAACCACAGATACGCAGTATTTT. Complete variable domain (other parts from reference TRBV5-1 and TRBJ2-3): KAGVTQTPRYLIKTRGQQVTLSCSPISGHRSVSWYQQTPGQGLQFLFEYFSETQRNKGNFPGRFSGRQFSNSRSEMNVSTLELGDSALYLCASSYDRTTDTQYFGPGTRLTVL.

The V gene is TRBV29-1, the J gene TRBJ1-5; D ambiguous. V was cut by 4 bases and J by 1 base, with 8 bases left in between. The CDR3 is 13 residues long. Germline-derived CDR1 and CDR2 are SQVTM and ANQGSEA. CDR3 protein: CSVGQRSNQPQHF. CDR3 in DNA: TGCAGCGTTGGGCAGAGGAGCAATCAGCCCCAGCATTTT.

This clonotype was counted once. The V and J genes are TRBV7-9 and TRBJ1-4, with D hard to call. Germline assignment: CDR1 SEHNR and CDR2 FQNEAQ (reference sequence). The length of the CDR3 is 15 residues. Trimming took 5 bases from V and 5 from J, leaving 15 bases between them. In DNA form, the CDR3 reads TGTGCCAGCAGCGCATACCTCACGGGGAATGAAAAACTGTTTTTT. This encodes CASSAYLTGNEKLFF.

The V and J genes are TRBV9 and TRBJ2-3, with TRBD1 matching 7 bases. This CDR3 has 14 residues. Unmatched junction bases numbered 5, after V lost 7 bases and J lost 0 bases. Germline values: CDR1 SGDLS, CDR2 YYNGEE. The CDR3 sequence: CASAGTASTDTQYF. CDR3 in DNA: TGTGCCAGCGCCGGGACAGCTAGCACAGATACGCAGTATTTT.

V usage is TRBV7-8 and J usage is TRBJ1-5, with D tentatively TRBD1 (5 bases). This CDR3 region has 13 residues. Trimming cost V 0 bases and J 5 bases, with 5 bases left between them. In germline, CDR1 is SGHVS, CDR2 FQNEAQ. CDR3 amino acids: CASSLAGDQPQHF. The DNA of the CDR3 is TGTGCCAGCAGCTTAGCGGGGGATCAGCCCCAGCATTTT.

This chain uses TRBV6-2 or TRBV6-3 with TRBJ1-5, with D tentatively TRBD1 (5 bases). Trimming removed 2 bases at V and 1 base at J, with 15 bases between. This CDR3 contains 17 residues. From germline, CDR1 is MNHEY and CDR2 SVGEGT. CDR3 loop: CASSYHTPQASNQPQHF. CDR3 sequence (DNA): TGTGCCAGCAGTTACCATACCCCACAGGCGAGCAATCAGCCCCAGCATTTT.

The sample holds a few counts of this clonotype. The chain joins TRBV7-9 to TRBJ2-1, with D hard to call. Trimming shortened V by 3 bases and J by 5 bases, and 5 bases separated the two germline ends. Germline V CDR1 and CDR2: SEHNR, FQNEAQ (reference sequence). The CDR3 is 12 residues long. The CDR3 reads CASSFLHNEQFF. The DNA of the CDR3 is TGTGCCAGCAGCTTTCTCCACAATGAGCAGTTCTTC.

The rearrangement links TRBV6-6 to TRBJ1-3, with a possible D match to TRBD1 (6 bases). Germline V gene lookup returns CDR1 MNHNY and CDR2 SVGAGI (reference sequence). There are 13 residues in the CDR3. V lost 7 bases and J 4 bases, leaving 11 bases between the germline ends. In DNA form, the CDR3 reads TGTGCCAGCAAGGGGGAAGGGGGAAACACCATATATTTT. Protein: CASKGEGGNTIYF.

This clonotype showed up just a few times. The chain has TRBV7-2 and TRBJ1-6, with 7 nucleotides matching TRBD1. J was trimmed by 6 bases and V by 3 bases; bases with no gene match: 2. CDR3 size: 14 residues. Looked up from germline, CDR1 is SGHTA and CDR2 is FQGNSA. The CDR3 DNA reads TGTGCCAGCAGCTTCCGGGACAGTAATTCACCCCTCCACTTT. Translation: CASSFRDSNSPLHF.

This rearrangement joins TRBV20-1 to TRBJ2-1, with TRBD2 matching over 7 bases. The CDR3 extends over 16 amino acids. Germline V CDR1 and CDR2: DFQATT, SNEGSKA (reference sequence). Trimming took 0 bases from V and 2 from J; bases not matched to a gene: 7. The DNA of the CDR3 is TGCAGTGCTAGAGAGTTCAGACTAGCCACCTACAATGAGCAGTTCTTC. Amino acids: CSAREFRLATYNEQFF.

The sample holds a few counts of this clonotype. The CDR3 protein is CSAGDTSTEAFF. Here the CDR3 DNA reads TGCAGCGCTGGGGACACCTCCACTGAAGCTTTCTTT. The genes are TRBV29-1 and TRBJ1-1; D may be TRBD1 (6 bases). Germline V gene lookup returns CDR1 SQVTM and CDR2 ANQGSEA. The V end lost 7 bases, the J end lost 4 bases, and 13 bases lay between the germline ends. The CDR3 loop spans 12 amino acids. The full variable domain, with the rest looked up from reference TRBV29-1 and TRBJ1-1, is SAVISQKPSRDICQRGTSLTIQCQVDSQVTMMFWYRQQPGQSLTLIATANQGSEATYESGFVIDKFPISRPNLTFSTLTVSNMSPEDSSIYLCSAGDTSTEAFFGQGTRLTVV.

CDR3 loop: CATSEPTGGNEQFF. CDR3 nucleotides: TGTGCCACCAGTGAGCCGACAGGGGGCAATGAGCAGTTCTTC. V gene TRBV24-1 combines with J gene TRBJ2-1; TRBD1 matches 9 bases. Germline V gene sequence: CDR1 KGHDR, CDR2 SFDVKD. There are 14 residues in the CDR3. The junction had 3 bases not matched to a gene; V was cut back by 4 bases and J by 6 bases.

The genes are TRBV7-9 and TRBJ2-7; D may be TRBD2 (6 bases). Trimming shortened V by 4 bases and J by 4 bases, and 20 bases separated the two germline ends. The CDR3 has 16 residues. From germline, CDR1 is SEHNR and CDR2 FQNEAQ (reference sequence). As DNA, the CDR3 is TGTGCCAGCAGCTCTAATACCGGGACTCGGCCGTACGAGCAGTACTTC. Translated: CASSSNTGTRPYEQYF.